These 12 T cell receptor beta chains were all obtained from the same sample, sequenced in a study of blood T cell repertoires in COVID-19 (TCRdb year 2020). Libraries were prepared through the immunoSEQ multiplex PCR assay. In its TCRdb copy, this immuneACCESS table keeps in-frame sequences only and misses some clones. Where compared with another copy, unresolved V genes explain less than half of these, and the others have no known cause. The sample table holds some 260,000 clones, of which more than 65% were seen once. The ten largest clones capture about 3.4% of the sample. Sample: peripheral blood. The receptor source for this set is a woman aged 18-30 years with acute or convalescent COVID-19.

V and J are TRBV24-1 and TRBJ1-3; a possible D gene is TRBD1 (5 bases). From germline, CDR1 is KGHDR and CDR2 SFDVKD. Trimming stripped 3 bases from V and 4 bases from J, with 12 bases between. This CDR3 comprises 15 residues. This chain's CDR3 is CATSDPRDAGNTIYF. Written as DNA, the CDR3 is TGTGCCACCAGTGATCCCAGGGATGCCGGAAACACCATATATTTT.

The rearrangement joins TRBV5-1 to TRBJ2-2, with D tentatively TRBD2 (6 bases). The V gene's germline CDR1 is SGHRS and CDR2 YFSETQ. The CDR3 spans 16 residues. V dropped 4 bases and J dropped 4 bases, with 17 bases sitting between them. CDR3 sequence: CASSPLAGYSTGELFF. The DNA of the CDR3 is TGCGCCAGCAGCCCCCTCGCGGGGTATAGCACCGGGGAGCTGTTTTTT. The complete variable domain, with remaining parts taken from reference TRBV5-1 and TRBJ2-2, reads KAGVTQTPRYLIKTRGQQVTLSCSPISGHRSVSWYQQTPGQGLQFLFEYFSETQRNKGNFPGRFSGRQFSNSRSEMNVSTLELGDSALYLCASSPLAGYSTGELFFGEGSRLTVL.

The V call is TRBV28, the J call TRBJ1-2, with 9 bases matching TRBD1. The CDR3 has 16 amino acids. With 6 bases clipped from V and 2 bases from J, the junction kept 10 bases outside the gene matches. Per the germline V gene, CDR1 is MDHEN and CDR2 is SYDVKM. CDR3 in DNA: TGTGCCAGCAGCTACCCGGGACAGGGACAAAACTATGGCTACACCTTC. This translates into CASSYPGQGQNYGYTF.

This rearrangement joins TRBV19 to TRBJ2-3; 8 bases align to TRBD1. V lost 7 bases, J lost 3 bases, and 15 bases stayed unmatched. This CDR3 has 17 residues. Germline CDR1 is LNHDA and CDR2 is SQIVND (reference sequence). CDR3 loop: CASNPGGQAIYTDTQYF. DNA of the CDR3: TGTGCCAGTAATCCTGGGGGACAGGCCATTTATACAGATACGCAGTATTTT.

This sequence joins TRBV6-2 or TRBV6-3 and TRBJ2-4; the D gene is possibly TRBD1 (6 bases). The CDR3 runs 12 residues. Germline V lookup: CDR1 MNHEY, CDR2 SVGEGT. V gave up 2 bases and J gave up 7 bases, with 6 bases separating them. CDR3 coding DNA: TGTGCCAGCAGTTACACAGGGAACATTCAGTACTTC. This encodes CASSYTGNIQYF.

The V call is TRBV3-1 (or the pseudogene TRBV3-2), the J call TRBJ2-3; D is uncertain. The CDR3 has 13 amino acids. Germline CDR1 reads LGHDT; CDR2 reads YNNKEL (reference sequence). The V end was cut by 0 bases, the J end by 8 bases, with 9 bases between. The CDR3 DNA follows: TGTGCCAGCAGCCAAGACCACTCCGGTACGCAGTATTTT. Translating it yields CASSQDHSGTQYF.

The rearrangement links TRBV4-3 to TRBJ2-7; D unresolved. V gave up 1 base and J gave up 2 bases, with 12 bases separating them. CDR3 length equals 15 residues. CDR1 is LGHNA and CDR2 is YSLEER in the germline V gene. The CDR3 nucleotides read TGCGCCAGCAGCCAAGCGTTGGCTTTGACCTACGAGCAGTACTTC. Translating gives CASSQALALTYEQYF.

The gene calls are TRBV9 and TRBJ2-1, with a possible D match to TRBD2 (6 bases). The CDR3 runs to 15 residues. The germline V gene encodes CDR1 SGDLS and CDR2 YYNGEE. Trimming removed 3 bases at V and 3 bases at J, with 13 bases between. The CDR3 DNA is TGTGCCAGCAGCGCCGGGAGCTGGGGCTACAATGAGCAGTTCTTC. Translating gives CASSAGSWGYNEQFF.

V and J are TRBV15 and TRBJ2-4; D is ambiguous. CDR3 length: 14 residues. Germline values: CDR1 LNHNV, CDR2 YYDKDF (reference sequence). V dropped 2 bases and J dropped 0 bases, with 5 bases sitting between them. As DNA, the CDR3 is TGTGCCACCAGCAGACCAGTAGCCAAAAACATTCAGTACTTC. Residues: CATSRPVAKNIQYF.

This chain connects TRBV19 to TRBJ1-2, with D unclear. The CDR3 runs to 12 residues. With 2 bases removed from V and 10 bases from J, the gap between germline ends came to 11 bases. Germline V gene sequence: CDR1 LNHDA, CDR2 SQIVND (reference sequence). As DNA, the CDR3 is TGTGCCAGTAGTATATGGGCCCAAAACTACACCTTC. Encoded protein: CASSIWAQNYTF.

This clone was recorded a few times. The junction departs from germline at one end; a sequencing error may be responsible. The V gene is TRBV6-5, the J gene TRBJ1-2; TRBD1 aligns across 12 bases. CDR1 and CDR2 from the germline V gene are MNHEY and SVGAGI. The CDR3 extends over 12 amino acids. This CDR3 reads CASSSGTGGSSF. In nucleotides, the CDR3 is TGTGCCAGCAGTTCCGGGACAGGGGGCAGCTCCTTC.

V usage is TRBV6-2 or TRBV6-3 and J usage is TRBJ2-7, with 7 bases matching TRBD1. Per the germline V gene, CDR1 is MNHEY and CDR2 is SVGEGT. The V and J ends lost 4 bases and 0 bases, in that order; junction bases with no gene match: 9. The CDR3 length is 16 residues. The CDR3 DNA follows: TGTGCCAGCAGTTTCCCACTGGGACAGAACTCCTACGAGCAGTACTTC. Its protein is CASSFPLGQNSYEQYF.